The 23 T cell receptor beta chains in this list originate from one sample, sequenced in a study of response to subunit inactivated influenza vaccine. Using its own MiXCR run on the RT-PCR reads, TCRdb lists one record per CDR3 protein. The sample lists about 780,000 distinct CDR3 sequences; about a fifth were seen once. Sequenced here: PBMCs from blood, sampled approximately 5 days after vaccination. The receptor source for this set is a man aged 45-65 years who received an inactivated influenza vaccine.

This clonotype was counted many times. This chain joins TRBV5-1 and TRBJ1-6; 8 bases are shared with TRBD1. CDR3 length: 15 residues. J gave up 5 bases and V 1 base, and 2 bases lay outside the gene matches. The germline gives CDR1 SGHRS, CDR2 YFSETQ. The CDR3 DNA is TGCGCCAGCAGCTTGCGGACAGGGAATAATTCACCCCTCCACTTT. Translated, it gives CASSLRTGNNSPLHF.

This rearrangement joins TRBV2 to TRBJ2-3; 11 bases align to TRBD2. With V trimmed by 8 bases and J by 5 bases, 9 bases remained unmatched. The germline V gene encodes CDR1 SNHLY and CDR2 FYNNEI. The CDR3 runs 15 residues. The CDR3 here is CASQIAGGLEDTQYF. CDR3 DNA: TGTGCCAGCCAAATAGCGGGGGGGCTCGAAGATACGCAGTATTTT.

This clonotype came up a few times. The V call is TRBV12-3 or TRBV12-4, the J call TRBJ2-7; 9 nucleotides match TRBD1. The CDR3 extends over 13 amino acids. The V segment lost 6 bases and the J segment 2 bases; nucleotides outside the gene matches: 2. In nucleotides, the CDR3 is TGTGCCAGCAGACAGGGGGCCACCTACGAGCAGTACTTC. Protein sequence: CASRQGATYEQYF.

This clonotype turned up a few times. The DNA for the CDR3 is TGTGCCAGCAGCTTAGGAGGGTGGGTCAATCAGCCCCAGCATTTT. Translation gives CASSLGGWVNQPQHF. The J gene is TRBJ1-5, the V gene TRBV7-8, with D unresolved. This CDR3 is 15 amino acids long. Germline CDR1 SGHVS, CDR2 FQNEAQ. Trimming shortened V by 1 base and J by 3 bases, and 10 bases separated the two germline ends. Supplemented by reference TRBV7-8 and TRBJ1-5, the full variable domain reads GAGVSQSPRYKVAKRGQDVALRCDPISGHVSLFWYQQALGQGPEFLTYFQNEAQLDKSGLPSDRFFAERPEGSVSTLKIQRTQQEDSAVYLCASSLGGWVNQPQHFGDGTRLSIL.

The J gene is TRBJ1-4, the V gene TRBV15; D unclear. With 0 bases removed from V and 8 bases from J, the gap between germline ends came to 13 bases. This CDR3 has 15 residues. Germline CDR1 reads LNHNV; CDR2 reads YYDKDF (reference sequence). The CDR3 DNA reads TGTGCCACCAGCAGAGAGGGTGTAAGCGGGGAAAAACTGTTTTTT. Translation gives CATSREGVSGEKLFF.

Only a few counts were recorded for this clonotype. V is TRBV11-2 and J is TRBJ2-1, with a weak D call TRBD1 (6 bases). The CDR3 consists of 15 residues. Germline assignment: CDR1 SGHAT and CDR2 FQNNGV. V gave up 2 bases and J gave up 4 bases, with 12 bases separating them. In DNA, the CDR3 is TGTGCCAGCAGCTTAAACCCCGGGACATACAATGAGCAGTTCTTC. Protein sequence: CASSLNPGTYNEQFF.

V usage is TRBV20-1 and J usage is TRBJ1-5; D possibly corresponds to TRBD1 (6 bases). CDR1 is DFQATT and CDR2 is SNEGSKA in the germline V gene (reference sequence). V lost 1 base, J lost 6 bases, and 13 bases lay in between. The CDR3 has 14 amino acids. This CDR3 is CSARAGGAGQPQHF. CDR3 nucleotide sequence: TGCAGTGCTAGAGCGGGGGGCGCTGGTCAGCCCCAGCATTTT.

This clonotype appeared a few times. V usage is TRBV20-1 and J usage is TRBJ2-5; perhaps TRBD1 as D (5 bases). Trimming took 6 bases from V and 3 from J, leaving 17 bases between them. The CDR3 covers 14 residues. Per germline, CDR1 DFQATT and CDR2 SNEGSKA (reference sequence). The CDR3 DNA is TGCAGTGCAAGATCGCCGACAGCAAAAGAGACCCAGTACTTC. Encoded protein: CSARSPTAKETQYF.

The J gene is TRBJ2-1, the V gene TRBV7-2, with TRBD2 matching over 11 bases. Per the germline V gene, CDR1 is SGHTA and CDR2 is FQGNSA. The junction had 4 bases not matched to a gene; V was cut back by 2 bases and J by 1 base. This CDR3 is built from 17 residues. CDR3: CASSLLSGRESYNEQFF. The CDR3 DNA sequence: TGTGCCAGCAGCTTACTTAGCGGGAGGGAGTCCTACAATGAGCAGTTCTTC.

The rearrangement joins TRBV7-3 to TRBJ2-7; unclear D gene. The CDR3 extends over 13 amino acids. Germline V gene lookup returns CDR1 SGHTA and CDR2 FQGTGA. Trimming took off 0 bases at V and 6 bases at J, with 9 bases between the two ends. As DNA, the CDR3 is TGTGCCAGCAGCTTAACGAATCTACGCGAGCAGTACTTC. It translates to CASSLTNLREQYF. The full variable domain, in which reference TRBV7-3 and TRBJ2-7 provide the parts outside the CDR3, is GAGVSQTPSNKVTEKGKYVELRCDPISGHTALYWYRQSLGQGPEFLIYFQGTGAADDSGLPNDRFFAVRPEGSVSTLKIQRTERGDSAVYLCASSLTNLREQYFGPGTRLTVT.

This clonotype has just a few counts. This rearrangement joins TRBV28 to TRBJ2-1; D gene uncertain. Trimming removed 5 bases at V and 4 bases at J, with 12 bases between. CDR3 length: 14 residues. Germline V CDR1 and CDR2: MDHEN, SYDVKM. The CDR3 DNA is TGTGCCAGCAGTCAGGAGATTTGGTACAATGAGCAGTTCTTC. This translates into CASSQEIWYNEQFF.

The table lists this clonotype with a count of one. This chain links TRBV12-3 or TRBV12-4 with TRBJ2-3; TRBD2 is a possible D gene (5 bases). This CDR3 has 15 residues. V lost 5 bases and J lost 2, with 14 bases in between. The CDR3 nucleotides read TGTGCCAGCAGTCCGAGGACTCTACTCACAGATACGCAGTATTTT. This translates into CASSPRTLLTDTQYF.

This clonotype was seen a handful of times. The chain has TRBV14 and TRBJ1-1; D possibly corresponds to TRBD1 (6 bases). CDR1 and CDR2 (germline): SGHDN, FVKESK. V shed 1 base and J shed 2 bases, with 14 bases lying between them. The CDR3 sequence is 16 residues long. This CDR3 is CASSQVLGGGNTEAFF. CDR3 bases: TGTGCCAGCAGCCAAGTCCTTGGTGGGGGCAACACTGAAGCTTTCTTT.

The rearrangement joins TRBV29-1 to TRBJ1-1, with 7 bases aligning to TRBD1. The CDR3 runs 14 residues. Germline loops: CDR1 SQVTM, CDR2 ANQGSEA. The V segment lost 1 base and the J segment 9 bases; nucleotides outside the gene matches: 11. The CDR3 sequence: CSVEGSPGGFKAFF. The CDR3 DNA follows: TGCAGCGTTGAAGGGTCCCCAGGGGGTTTTAAAGCTTTCTTT.

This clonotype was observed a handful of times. CDR3 sequence (DNA): TGTGCCAGCAGCCAAGATCTACGTCAGCGGAGCTCCTACAATGAGCAGTTCTTC. This translates into CASSQDLRQRSSYNEQFF. The rearrangement links TRBV4-2 to TRBJ2-1; D perhaps matches TRBD2 (5 bases). The CDR3 is 18 amino acids. V was trimmed by 0 bases and J by 0 bases, leaving 15 bases between them. Germline CDR1 reads LGHNA; CDR2 reads YNFKEQ.

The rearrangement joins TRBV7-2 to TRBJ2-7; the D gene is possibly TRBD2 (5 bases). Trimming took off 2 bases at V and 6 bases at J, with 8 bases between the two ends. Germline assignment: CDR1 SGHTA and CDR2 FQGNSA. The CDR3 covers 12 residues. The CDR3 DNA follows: TGTGCCAGCAGCTTATTCGGGGTCGAGCAGTACTTC. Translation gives CASSLFGVEQYF.

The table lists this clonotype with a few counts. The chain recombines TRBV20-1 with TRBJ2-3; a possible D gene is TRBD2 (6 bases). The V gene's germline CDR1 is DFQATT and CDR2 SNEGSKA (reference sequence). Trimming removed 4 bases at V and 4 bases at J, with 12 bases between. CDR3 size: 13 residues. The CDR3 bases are TGCAGTGCTAAGTCCGGGAGCCCAGATACGCAGTATTTT. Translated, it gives CSAKSGSPDTQYF.

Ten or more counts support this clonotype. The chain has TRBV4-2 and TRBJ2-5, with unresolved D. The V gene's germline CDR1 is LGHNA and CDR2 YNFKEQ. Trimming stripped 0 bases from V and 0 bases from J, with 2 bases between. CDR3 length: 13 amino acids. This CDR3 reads CASSQDYQETQYF. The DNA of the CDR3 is TGTGCCAGCAGCCAAGATTACCAAGAGACCCAGTACTTC.

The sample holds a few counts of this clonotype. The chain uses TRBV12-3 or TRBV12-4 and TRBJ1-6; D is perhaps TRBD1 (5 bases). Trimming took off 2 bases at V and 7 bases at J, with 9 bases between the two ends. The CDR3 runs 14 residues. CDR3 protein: CASSLMEGNSPLHF. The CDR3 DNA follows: TGTGCCAGCAGTTTAATGGAGGGGAATTCACCCCTCCACTTT.

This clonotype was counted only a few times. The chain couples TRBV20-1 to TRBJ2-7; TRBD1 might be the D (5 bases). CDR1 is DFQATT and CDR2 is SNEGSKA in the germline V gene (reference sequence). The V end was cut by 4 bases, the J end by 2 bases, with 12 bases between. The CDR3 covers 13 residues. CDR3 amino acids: CSATSDRTYEQYF. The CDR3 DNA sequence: TGCAGTGCTACCTCTGACAGAACCTACGAGCAGTACTTC.

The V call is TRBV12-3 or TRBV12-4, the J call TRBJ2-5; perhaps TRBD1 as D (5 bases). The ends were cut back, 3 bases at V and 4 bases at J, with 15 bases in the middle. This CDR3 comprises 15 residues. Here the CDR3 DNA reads TGTGCCAGCAGTTTCGGAGCAGGGATGGGAGAGACCCAGTACTTC. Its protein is CASSFGAGMGETQYF.

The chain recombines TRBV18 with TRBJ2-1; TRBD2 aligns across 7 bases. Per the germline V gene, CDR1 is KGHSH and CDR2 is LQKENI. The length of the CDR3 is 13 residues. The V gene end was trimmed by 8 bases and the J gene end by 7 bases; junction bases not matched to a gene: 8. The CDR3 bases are TGTGCCAGCCTTCCTAGCGGTCGGAATGAGCAGTTCTTC. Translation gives CASLPSGRNEQFF.

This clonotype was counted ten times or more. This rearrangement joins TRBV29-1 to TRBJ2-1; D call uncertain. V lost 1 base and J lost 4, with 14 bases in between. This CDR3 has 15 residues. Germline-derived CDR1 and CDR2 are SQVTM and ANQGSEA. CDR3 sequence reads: CSVEGGPHLYNEQFF. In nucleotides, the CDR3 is TGCAGCGTTGAAGGTGGACCACACCTTTACAATGAGCAGTTCTTC.